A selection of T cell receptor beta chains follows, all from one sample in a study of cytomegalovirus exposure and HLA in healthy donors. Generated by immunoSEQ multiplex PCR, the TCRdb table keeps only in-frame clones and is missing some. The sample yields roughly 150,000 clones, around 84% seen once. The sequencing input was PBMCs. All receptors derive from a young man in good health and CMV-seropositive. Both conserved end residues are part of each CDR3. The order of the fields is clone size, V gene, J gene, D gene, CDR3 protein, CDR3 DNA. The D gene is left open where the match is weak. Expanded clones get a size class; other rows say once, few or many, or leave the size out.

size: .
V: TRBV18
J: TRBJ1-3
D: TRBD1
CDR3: CASSLMGQTTGNTIYF
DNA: TGTGCCAGCTCACTTATGGGACAGACAACTGGAAACACCATATATTTT

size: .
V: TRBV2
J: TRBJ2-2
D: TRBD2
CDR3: CASRAGGNTGELFF
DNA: TGTGCCAGCCGGGCGGGAGGGAACACCGGGGAGCTGTTTTTT

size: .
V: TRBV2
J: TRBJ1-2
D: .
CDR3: CASRGPGANYGYTF
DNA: TGTGCCAGCAGGGGGCCGGGGGCTAACTATGGCTACACCTTC

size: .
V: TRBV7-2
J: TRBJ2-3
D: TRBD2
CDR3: CASSFGLADTDTQYF
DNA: TGTGCCAGCAGCTTTGGACTAGCGGACACAGATACGCAGTATTTT

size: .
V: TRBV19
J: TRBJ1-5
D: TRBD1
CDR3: CASSIKLDRVNQPQHF
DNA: TGTGCCAGTAGTATTAAACTCGACAGGGTAAATCAGCCCCAGCATTTT

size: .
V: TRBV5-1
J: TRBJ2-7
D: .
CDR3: CASSLATGLNYEQYF
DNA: TGCGCCAGCAGCTTGGCCACAGGATTAAACTACGAGCAGTACTTC

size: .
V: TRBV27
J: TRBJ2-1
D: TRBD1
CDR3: CASSLFLGRGLREPHNEQFF
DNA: TGTGCCAGCAGTTTATTTCTTGGCAGGGGGCTCCGGGAGCCCCACAATGAGCAGTTCTTC

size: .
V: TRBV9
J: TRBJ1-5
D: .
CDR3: CASSSQGNNQPQHF
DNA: TGTGCCAGCAGCTCACAGGGTAACAATCAGCCCCAGCATTTT

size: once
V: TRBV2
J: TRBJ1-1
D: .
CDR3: CASSGQGRRYTEAFF
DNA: TGTGCCAGCAGTGGCCAGGGAAGAAGGTACACTGAAGCTTTCTTT

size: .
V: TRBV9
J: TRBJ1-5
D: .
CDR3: CASSPHRDNQPQHF
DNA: TGTGCCAGCAGCCCTCACAGGGACAATCAGCCCCAGCATTTT

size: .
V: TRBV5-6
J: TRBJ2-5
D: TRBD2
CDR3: CASSLAGTSWEETQYF
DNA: TGTGCCAGCAGCTTGGCGGGGACTAGTTGGGAAGAGACCCAGTACTTC

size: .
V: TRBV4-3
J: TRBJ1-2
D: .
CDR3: CASSQSQVYYGYTF
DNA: TGCGCCAGCAGCCAATCACAGGTGTACTATGGCTACACCTTC

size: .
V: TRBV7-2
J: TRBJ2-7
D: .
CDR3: CASSFRVGSGAARRNEQYF
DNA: TGTGCCAGCAGCTTCAGGGTCGGGAGCGGAGCCGCCAGGAGGAACGAGCAGTACTTC

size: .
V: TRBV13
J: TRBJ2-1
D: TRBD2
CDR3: CASSSRPGLALGGTQFF
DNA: TGTGCCAGCAGCTCTAGGCCGGGACTAGCTTTGGGCGGGACACAGTTCTTC

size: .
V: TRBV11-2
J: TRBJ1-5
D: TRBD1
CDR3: CASSLGTGSNQPQHF
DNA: TGTGCCAGCAGCTTAGGGACAGGGTCTAATCAGCCCCAGCATTTT

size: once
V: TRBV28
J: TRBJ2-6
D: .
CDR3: CASSFTGANVLTF
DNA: TGTGCCAGCAGTTTTACTGGGGCCAACGTCCTGACTTTC

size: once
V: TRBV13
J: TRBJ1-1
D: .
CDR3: CASGEGVGGEAFF
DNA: TGTGCCAGCGGTGAGGGGGTTGGAGGCGAAGCTTTCTTT

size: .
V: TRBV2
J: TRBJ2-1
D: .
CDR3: CASEDWYPRQFF
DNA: TGTGCCAGCGAAGACTGGTACCCCCGGCAGTTCTTC

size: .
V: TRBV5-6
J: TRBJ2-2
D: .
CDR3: CASSTDIARTGELFF
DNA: TGTGCCAGCAGCACGGACATCGCTCGAACCGGGGAGCTGTTTTTT

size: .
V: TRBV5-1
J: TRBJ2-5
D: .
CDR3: CASSSKRRETQYF
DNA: TGCGCCAGCAGCTCTAAAAGGAGAGAGACCCAGTACTTC

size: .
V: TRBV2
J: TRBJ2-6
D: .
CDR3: CASSGGDVRANVLTF
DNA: TGTGCCAGCAGTGGGGGGGACGTTCGGGCCAACGTCCTGACTTTC

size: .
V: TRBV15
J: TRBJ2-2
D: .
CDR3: CATSSAVLSTGELFF
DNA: TGTGCCACCAGCAGCGCGGTCTTAAGCACCGGGGAGCTGTTTTTT

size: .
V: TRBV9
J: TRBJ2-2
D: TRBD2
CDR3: CASSVVEAAGEGTGELFF
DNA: TGTGCCAGCAGCGTAGTTGAAGCGGCGGGAGAGGGCACCGGGGAGCTGTTTTTT

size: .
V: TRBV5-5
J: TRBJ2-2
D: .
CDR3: CASSLAGGELFF
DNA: TGTGCCAGCAGCTTAGCGGGCGGGGAGCTGTTTTTT

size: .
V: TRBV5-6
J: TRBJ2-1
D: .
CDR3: CASSSFDNEQFF
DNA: TGTGCCAGCAGCTCCTTCGACAACGAGCAGTTCTTC

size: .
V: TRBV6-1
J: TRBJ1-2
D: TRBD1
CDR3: CASSEHPGQEINYGYTF
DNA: TGTGCCAGCAGTGAACACCCGGGACAGGAGATAAACTATGGCTACACCTTC

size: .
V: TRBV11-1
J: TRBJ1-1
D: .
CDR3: CASSGGVRTEAFF
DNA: TGTGCCAGCTCGGGGGGGGTGAGGACTGAAGCTTTCTTT

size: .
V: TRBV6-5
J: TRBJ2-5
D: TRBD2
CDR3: CASSGQRGMQETQYF
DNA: TGTGCCAGCAGTGGCCAGCGGGGGATGCAAGAGACCCAGTACTTC

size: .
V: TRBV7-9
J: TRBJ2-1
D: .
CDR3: CASSSRSSSYNEQFF
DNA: TGTGCCAGCAGCTCTCGTTCTAGCTCCTACAATGAGCAGTTCTTC

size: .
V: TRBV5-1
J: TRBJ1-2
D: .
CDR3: CASSLVPHSNYGYTF
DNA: TGCGCCAGCAGCTTGGTCCCTCACAGTAACTATGGCTACACCTTC

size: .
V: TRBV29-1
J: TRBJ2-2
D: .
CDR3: CSVARAGRNGELFF
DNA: TGCAGCGTTGCACGGGCAGGGCGGAACGGGGAGCTGTTTTTT

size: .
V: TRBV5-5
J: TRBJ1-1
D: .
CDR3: CASSPNREWTEAFF
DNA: TGTGCCAGCAGCCCGAACAGGGAATGGACTGAAGCTTTCTTT

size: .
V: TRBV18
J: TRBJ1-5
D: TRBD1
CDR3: CASSPTTGDQPQHF
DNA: TGTGCCAGCTCACCAACCACAGGGGATCAGCCCCAGCATTTT

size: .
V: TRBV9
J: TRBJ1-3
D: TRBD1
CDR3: CASSTQTGTTIYF
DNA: TGTGCCAGCAGCACCCAGACAGGGACCACCATATATTTT

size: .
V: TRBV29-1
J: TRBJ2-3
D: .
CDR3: CSVEDKTRWDTQYF
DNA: TGCAGCGTTGAAGATAAGACGAGGTGGGATACGCAGTATTTT

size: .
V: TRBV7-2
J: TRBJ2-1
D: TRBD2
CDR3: CASSLIAGSYNEQFF
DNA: TGTGCCAGCAGCTTAATAGCGGGCTCCTACAATGAGCAGTTCTTC

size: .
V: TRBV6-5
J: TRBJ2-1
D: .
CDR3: CASSYSRYNEQFF
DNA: TGTGCCAGCAGTTACTCCCGTTACAATGAGCAGTTCTTC

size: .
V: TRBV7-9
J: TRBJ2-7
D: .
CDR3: CASSLTSYEQYF
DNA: TGTGCCAGCAGCTTGACTTCCTACGAGCAGTACTTC

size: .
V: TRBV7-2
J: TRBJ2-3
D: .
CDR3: CASSQSGPPRGTQYF
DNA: TGTGCCAGCAGTCAATCCGGGCCCCCGCGGGGTACGCAGTATTTT

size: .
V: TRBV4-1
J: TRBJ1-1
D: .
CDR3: CASSQFLTASTEAFF
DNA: TGCGCCAGCAGCCAGTTTCTGACAGCTTCCACTGAAGCTTTCTTT

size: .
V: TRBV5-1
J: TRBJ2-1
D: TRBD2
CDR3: CASSSGLAYEQFF
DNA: TGCGCCAGCAGCTCGGGACTAGCCTATGAGCAGTTCTTC

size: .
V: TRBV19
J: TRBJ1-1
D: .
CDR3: CASNHRTVREYTEAFF
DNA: TGTGCCAGTAACCACAGGACAGTCCGCGAATACACTGAAGCTTTCTTT

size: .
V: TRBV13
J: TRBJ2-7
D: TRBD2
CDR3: CASSSPTSGRRPSYEQYF
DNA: TGTGCCAGCAGTTCCCCGACTAGCGGGAGGAGGCCATCCTACGAGCAGTACTTC

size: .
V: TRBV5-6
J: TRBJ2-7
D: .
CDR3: CASSLGGYEQYF
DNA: TGTGCCAGCAGCTTGGGAGGGTACGAGCAGTACTTC

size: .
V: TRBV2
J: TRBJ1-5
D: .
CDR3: CASRDINQPQHF
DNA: TGTGCCAGCAGGGACATTAATCAGCCCCAGCATTTT

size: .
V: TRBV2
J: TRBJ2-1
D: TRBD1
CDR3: CASNPTGGAYNEQFF
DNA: TGTGCCAGCAACCCGACAGGGGGGGCCTACAATGAGCAGTTCTTC

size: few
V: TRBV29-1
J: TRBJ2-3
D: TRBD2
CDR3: CSVEDPSGGGPITDTQYF
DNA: TGCAGCGTTGAAGATCCTAGCGGGGGTGGGCCCATCACAGATACGCAGTATTTT

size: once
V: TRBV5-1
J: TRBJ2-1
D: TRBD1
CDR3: CASSWGTGYNEQFF
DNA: TGCGCCAGCAGCTGGGGGACAGGGTACAATGAGCAGTTCTTC

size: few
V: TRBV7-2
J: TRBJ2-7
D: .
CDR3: CASSLLTGTEQYF
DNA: TGTGCCAGCAGCTTACTCACAGGGACCGAGCAGTACTTC

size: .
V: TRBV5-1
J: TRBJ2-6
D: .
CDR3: CASSLRGSGANVLTF
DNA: TGCGCCAGCAGCTTACGGGGATCTGGGGCCAACGTCCTGACTTTC

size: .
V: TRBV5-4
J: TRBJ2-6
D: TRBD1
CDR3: CASSLGTGTGANVLTF
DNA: TGTGCCAGCAGCTTGGGGACAGGGACTGGGGCCAACGTCCTGACTTTC

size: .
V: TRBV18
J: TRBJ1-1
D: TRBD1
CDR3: CASSPRITGGGTEAFF
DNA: TGTGCCAGCTCACCAAGAATCACAGGGGGAGGTACTGAAGCTTTCTTT

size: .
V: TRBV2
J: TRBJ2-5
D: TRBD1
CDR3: CASSDRGLAEETQYF
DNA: TGTGCCAGCAGCGACAGGGGGCTAGCGGAAGAGACCCAGTACTTC

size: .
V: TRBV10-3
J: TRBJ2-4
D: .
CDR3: CAISGGAKNIQYF
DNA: TGTGCCATCAGTGGAGGGGCCAAAAACATTCAGTACTTC

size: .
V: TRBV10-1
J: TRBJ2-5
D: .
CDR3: CASSESKGGGKTQYF
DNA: TGCGCCAGCAGTGAGTCGAAGGGGGGAGGGAAGACCCAGTACTTC

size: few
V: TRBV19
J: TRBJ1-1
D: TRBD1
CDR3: CASMGQWNTEAFF
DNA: TGTGCCAGTATGGGACAGTGGAACACTGAAGCTTTCTTT